This paragraph reports one TCR beta chain. Generated by immunoSEQ multiplex PCR, the TCRdb table keeps only in-frame clones and is missing some. The sample shows more than 550,000 clones, roughly 85% of them seen only once. This specimen comes from a study of shared T cell receptors in the human thymus. The CDR3 has 15 residues. Trimming took 1 base from V and 2 from J, leaving 11 bases between them. From germline, CDR1 is SGHDN and CDR2 FVKESK. The same specimen was also included in a second study, on human thymus T cells.

The chain recombines TRBV14 with TRBJ1-1; D is possibly TRBD1 (5 bases). This sequence originates from a girl under three years old with a congenital heart defect. Sequencing input: thymocytes. The CDR3 sequence: CASSQGIGGNTEAFF. CDR3 DNA sequence: TGTGCCAGCAGCCAAGGAATCGGGGGTAACACTGAAGCTTTCTTT.